This T cell receptor (beta chain) was identified in a study of blood T cell repertoires in COVID-19. Turning to the study itself: PBMCs, B-cell-depleted T cells, or T cells were the source of the cDNA or gDNA that made up the material.

Authors' data handling: Using reference gene primer amplification, nucleated cell counts were estimated. Generated by immunoSEQ multiplex PCR, the TCRdb table keeps only in-frame clones and is missing some. Clonal size and the V and J genes are those of that table, whereas D and trimming came from the DNA. The table records about 260,000 clones, approximately 86% of them present only once. The CDR3 contains 14 residues. Germline CDR1 is MNHEY and CDR2 is SMNVEV (reference sequence). Trimming shortened V by 6 bases and J by 4 bases, and 15 bases separated the two germline ends. Seattle patient enrollment occurred during active infection, with longitudinal follow-up thereafter.

The TCR sequence derives from an older woman with COVID-19, enrolled during active disease. The chain links TRBV27 to TRBJ1-1, with D possibly being TRBD1 (6 bases). Material for sequencing was peripheral blood. This chain's CDR3 is CASSYTGLGTEAFF. CDR3 DNA sequence: TGTGCCAGCAGCTATACAGGGTTGGGCACTGAAGCTTTCTTT.